The clone carrying this T cell receptor (beta chain) was seen many times. Time point in this sample: pre-sensitization, week 0. Treatment denoted: therapeutic diphenylcyclopropenone sensitization with weekly scalp DPC. Every patch test was put on after a blood sample was taken. The total RNA was obtained from whole blood that was not fractionated. The source of the sample is a study of human T cells and chemical hapten exposure. Overall study context: Patients, largely female, had alopecia areata, totalis or universalis. Per-sample TCR yields varied mainly from small pooled library volume differences.

TCRdb analysed the RACE reads with MiXCR anew, one entry per CDR3 protein. This table has 50,000 to 65,000 distinct CDR3 sequences, roughly 6.7% appearing once. The CDR3 covers 12 residues. Trimming left V 1 base short and J 6 bases short, with 7 bases between. Germline-derived CDR1 and CDR2 are SGHAT and FQDESV (reference sequence). The input for sequencing was whole blood, taken in connection with sensitization to the hapten diphenylcyclopropenone (DPC). V is TRBV11-1 and J is TRBJ2-7, with unresolved D. The receptor was derived from a woman aged 25 to 39 with alopecia areata. Some clones in this sample may be carry-over from other donors' samples. CDR3 amino acids: CASSLGRIEQYF. Here the CDR3 DNA reads TGTGCCAGCAGCTTAGGACGGATCGAGCAGTACTTC.